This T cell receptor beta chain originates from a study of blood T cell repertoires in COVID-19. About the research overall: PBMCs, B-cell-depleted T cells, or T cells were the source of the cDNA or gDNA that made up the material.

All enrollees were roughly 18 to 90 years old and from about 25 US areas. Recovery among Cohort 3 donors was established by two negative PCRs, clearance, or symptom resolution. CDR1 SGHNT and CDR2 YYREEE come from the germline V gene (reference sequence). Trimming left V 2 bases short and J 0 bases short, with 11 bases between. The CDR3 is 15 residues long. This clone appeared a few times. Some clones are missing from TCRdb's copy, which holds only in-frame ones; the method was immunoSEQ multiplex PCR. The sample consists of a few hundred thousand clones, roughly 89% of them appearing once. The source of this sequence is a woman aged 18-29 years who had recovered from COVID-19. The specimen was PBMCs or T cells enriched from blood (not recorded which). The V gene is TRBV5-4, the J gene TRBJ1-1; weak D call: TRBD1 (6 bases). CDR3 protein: CASSFPTGLNTEAFF. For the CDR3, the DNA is TGTGCCAGCAGCTTTCCGACAGGCTTGAACACTGAAGCTTTCTTT.